Listed below are T cell receptor beta chains from one sample, sequenced in a study of cytomegalovirus exposure and HLA in healthy donors. Measured with immunoSEQ multiplex PCR; TCRdb has only the in-frame clones, and not every one. Seen here are roughly 100,000 clones, about 80% observed once, and the top ten hold roughly 5.9%. Input material: PBMCs. These receptors all stem from a man in his sixties in good health and CMV-seropositive. Each CDR3 is given without its conserved first and last residue. Fields, in order: CDR3 length, J gene, V gene, clone size, CDR3 protein. Clone size is not always given. Where it is, it says once, few, many or a class for expanded clones.

13 TRBJ1-1 TRBV19 NA ASRGHDSMNTEAF
10 TRBJ1-1 TRBV10-2 few ASSADRVKAF
12 TRBJ2-4 TRBV11-2 NA ASSREGILNIQY
12 TRBJ2-7 TRBV30 once AWSVGTGNYEQY
13 TRBJ2-7 TRBV21-1 NA ASSNRDRGAYEQY
13 TRBJ2-3 TRBV10-1 NA ASSPTGIRTDTQY
12 TRBJ1-1 TRBV5-1 NA ASSLMVGGTEAF
13 TRBJ2-1 TRBV5-1 NA ASSLDSTPYNEQF
12 TRBJ2-1 TRBV7-8 many ASSFKTGSIEQF
11 TRBJ1-5 TRBV5-1 NA ASTTGQGRAQH
14 TRBJ2-3 TRBV5-4 once ASSLDFGQGADTQY
18 TRBJ2-5 TRBV21-1 NA ASNLKVGTGEISIRETQY
12 TRBJ1-6 TRBV7-9 NA ASSLIRDHSPLH
13 TRBJ2-7 TRBV19 NA ASSPLDRGPYEQY
15 TRBJ2-5 TRBV14 few ASSQDISPGYQETQY
13 TRBJ1-4 TRBV5-1 few ASSFQYRGNEKLF
13 TRBJ1-6 TRBV7-2 NA ASSVQGAVGSPLH
14 TRBJ1-2 TRBV4-2 NA ASSHDRGQGAGGYT
8 TRBJ1-1 TRBV28 NA ASRDRGAF
14 TRBJ1-5 TRBV7-2 NA ASSLGGDPRNQPQH
12 TRBJ1-5 TRBV19 NA ASAREIGNQPQH
12 TRBJ2-7 TRBV7-9 NA ASSPPRYSYEQY
14 TRBJ2-3 TRBV19 NA ASSIIGSPSTDTQY
13 TRBJ2-1 TRBV6-5 NA ASSYARPSYNEQF
11 TRBJ1-1 TRBV11-2 few ASSPQGGRTPF
12 TRBJ2-5 TRBV14 NA ASSQRGGSTTQY
13 TRBJ2-5 TRBV27 NA ASSLLGRGQETQY
12 TRBJ1-4 TRBV2 NA ASSSDRANEKLF
12 TRBJ2-3 TRBV5-1 NA ASSLARGADTQY
12 TRBJ1-4 TRBV5-1 NA ASSLDLGGEKLF
12 TRBJ1-3 TRBV5-6 NA ASSYTGAGNTIY
12 TRBJ1-1 TRBV10-1 once ASSETGTVTEAF
14 TRBJ1-3 TRBV7-6 NA ASSLGLTRSGNTIY
15 TRBJ2-7 TRBV4-1 NA ASSQGPTRGAEAEQY
11 TRBJ2-5 TRBV18 NA ASSPIVKETQY
12 TRBJ1-4 TRBV11-1 NA ASSPQTTNEKLF
13 TRBJ2-1 TRBV6-1 NA ASRDRSSSYNEQF